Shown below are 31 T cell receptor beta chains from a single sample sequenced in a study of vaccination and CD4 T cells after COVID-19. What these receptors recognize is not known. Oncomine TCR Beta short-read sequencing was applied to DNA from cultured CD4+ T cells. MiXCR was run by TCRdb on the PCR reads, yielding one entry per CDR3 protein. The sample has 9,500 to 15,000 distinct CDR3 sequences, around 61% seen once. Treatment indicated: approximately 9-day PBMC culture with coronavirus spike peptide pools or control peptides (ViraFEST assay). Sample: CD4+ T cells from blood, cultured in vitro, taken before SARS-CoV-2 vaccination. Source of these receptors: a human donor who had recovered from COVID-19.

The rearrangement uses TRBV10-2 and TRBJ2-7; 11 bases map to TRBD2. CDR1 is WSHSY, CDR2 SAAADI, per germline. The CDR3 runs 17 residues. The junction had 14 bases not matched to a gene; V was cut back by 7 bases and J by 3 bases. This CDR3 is CASTRSPTGTSGYEQYF. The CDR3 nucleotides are TGCGCCAGCACCCGAAGCCCCACCGGGACTAGCGGCTACGAGCAGTACTTC.

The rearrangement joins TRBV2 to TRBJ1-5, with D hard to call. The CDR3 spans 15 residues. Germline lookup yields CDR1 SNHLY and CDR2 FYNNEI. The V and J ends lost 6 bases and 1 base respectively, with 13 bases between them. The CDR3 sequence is CASRAETVSNQPQHF. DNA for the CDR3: TGTGCCAGCAGAGCTGAGACCGTGAGCAATCAGCCCCAGCATTTT.

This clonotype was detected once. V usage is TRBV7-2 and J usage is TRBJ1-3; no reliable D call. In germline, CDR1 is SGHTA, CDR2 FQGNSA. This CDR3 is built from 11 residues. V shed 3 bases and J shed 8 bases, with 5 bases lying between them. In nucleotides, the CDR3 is TGTGCCAGCAGCTTTACGGACACCATATATTTT. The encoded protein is CASSFTDTIYF.

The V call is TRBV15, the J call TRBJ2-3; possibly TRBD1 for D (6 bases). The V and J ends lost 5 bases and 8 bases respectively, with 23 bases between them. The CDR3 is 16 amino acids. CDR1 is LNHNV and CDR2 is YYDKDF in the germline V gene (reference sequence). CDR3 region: CATSVGDRPLRGTQYF. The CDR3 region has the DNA TGTGCCACCAGCGTGGGCGACAGGCCCTTGAGAGGTACGCAGTATTTT. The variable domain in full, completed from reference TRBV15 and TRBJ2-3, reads DAMVIQNPRYQVTQFGKPVTLSCSQTLNHNVMYWYQQKSSQAPKLLFHYYDKDFNNEADTPDNFQSRRPNTSFCFLDIRSPGLGDTAMYLCATSVGDRPLRGTQYFGPGTRLTVL.

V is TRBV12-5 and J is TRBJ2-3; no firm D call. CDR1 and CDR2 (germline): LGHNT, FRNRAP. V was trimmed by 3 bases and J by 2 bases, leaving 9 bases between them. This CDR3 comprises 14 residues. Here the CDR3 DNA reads TGTGCTAGTGGTTTTGGGATCGACACAGATACGCAGTATTTT. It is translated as CASGFGIDTDTQYF.

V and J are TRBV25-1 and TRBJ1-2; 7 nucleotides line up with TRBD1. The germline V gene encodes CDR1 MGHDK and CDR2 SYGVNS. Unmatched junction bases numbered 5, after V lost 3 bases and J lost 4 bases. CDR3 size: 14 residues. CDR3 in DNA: TGTGCCAGCAGTGAGTCAGGGGGGGGCTATGGCTACACCTTC. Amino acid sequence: CASSESGGGYGYTF.

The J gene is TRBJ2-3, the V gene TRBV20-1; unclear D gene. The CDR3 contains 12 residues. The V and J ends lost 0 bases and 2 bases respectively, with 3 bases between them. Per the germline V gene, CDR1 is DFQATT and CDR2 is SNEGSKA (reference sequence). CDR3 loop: CSARDLTDTQYF. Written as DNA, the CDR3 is TGCAGTGCTAGAGATCTCACAGATACGCAGTATTTT.

CDR3 loop: CSARDGRRAGGITDTQYF. Here the CDR3 DNA reads TGCAGTGCTAGAGATGGGCGTCGAGCGGGAGGGATCACAGATACGCAGTATTTT. The chain uses TRBV20-1 and TRBJ2-3, with 10 bases aligning to TRBD2. The CDR3 sequence is 18 residues long. CDR1 and CDR2 from the germline V gene are DFQATT and SNEGSKA (reference sequence). The trim removed 0 bases at V and 2 bases at J, leaving 11 bases unmatched.

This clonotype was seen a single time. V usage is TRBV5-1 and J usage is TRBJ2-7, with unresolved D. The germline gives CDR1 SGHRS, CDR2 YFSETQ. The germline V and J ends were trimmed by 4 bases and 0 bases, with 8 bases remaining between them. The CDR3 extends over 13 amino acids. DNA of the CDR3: TGCGCCAGCAGCCTTTATAGCTCCTACGAGCAGTACTTC. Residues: CASSLYSSYEQYF.

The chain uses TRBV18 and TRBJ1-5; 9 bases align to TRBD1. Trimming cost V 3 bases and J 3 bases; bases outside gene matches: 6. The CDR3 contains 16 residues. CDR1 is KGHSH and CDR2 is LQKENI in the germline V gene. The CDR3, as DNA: TGTGCCAGCTCACCGGGACAGGGTTTTGTCAATCAGCCCCAGCATTTT. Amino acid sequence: CASSPGQGFVNQPQHF.

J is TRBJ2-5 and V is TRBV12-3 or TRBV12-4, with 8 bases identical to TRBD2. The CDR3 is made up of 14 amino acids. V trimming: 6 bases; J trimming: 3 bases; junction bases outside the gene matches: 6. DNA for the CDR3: TGTGCCAGCAGCCAGGTCGGGGGGGAAGAGACCCAGTACTTC. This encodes CASSQVGGEETQYF.

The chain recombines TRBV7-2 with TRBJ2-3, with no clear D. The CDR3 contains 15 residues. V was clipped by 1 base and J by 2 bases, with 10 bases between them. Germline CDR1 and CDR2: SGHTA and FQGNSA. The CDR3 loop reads CASSLVSGYTDTQYF. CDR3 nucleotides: TGTGCCAGCAGCTTAGTCAGTGGGTACACAGATACGCAGTATTTT.

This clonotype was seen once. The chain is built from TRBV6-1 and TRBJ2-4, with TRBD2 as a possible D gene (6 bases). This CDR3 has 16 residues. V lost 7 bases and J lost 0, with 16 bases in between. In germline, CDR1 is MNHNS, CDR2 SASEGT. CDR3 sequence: CASTDEGRLAKNIQYF. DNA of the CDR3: TGTGCCAGCACCGACGAAGGGAGGTTAGCCAAAAACATTCAGTACTTC.

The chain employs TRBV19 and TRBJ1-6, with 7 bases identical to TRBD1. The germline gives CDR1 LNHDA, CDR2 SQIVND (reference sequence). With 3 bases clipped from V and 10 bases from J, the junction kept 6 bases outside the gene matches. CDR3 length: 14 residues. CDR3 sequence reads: CASSIKGAGSPLHF. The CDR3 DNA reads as TGTGCCAGTAGTATTAAGGGGGCCGGCTCACCCCTCCACTTT.

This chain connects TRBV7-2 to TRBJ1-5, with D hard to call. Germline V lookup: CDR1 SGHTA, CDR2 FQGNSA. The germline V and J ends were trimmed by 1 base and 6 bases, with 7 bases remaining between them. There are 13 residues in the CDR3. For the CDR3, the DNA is TGTGCCAGCAGCTTAGATTTAGGTCAGCCCCAGCATTTT. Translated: CASSLDLGQPQHF.

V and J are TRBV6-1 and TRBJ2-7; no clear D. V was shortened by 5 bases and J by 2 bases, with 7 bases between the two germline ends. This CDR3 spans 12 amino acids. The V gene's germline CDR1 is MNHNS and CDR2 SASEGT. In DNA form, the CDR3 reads TGTGCCAGCAGTCCTAAGGCCTACGAGCAGTACTTC. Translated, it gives CASSPKAYEQYF.

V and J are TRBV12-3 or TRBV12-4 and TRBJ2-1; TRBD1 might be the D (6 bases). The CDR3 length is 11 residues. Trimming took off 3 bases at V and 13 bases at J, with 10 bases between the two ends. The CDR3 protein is CASSFSGDQFF. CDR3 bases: TGTGCCAGCAGTTTTTCAGGGGACCAGTTCTTC.

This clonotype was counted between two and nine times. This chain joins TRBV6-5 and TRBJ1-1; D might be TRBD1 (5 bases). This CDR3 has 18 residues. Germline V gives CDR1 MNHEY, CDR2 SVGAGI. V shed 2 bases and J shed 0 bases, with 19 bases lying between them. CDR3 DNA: TGTGCCAGCAGTTACGGATGGACACCCGGGGGGGTGAACACTGAAGCTTTCTTT. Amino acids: CASSYGWTPGGVNTEAFF.

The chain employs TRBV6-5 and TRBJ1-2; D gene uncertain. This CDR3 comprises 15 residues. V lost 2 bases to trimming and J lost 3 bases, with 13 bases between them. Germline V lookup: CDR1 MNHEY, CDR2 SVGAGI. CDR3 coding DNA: TGTGCCAGCAGTTACACCCTTGACCGTCACTATGGCTACACCTTC. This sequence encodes CASSYTLDRHYGYTF.

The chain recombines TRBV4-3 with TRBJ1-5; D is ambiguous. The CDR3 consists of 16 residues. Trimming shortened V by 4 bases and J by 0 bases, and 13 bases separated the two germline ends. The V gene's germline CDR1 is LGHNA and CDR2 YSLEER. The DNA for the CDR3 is TGCGCCAGCAGCCGAAACATCGGGAATAGCAATCAGCCCCAGCATTTT. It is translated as CASSRNIGNSNQPQHF.

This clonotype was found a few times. The DNA for the CDR3 is TGTGCCAGCAGTTCCGGACTAGCGGGAGGCCTCACAGATACGCAGTATTTT. It encodes CASSSGLAGGLTDTQYF. V and J are TRBV12-3 or TRBV12-4 and TRBJ2-3, with 14 positions matching TRBD2. The CDR3 extends over 17 amino acids. Losses at the gene ends were 4 bases for V and 2 bases for J; bases not matched to a gene: 5.

The DNA for the CDR3 is TGCAGTGCTTACCATCTTACAGGGAGCTCTGGAAACACCATATATTTT. This sequence encodes CSAYHLTGSSGNTIYF. The genes are TRBV20-1 and TRBJ1-3; TRBD1 might be the D (6 bases). V shed 5 bases and J shed 0 bases, with 17 bases lying between them. This CDR3 has 16 residues. Germline-derived CDR1 and CDR2 are DFQATT and SNEGSKA (reference sequence).

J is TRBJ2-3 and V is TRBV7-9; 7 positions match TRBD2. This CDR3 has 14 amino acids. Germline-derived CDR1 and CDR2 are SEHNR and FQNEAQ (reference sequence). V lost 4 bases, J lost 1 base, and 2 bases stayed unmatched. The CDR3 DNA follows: TGTGCCAGCAGCTCTAGCGGCCGCACAGATACGCAGTATTTT. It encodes CASSSSGRTDTQYF.

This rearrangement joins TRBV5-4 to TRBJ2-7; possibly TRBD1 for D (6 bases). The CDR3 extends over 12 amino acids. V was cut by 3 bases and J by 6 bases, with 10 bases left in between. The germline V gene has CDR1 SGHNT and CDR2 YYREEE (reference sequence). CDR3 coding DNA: TGTGCCAGCAGCTACGACAGGTTCGAGCAGTACTTC. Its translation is CASSYDRFEQYF.

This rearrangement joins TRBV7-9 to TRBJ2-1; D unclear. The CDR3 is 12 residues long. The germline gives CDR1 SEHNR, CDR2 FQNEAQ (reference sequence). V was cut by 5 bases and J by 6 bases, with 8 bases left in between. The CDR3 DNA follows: TGTGCCAGCAGCCCCCTTATCAATGAGCAGTTCTTC. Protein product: CASSPLINEQFF. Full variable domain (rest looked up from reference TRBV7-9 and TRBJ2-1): DTGVSQNPRHKITKRGQNVTFRCDPISEHNRLYWYRQTLGQGPEFLTYFQNEAQLEKSRLLSDRFSAERPKGSFSTLEIQRTEQGDSAMYLCASSPLINEQFFGPGTRLTVL.

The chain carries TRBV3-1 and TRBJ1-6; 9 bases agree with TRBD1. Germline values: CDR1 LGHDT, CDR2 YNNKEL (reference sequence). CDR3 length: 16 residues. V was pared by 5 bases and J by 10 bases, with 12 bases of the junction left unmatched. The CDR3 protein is CASSARVTGGKSPLHF. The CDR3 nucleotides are TGTGCCAGCAGCGCCCGGGTGACAGGGGGTAAATCACCCCTCCACTTT.

The CDR3 DNA reads as TGTGCCAGCAGTTACGGACAGGGGGCTGAAAAACTGTTTTTT. Translated, it gives CASSYGQGAEKLFF. The chain recombines TRBV6-5 with TRBJ1-4, with TRBD1 matching 11 bases. The CDR3 sequence is 14 residues long. The J segment lost 7 bases and the V segment lost 2 bases, leaving 0 bases of the junction unmatched. The germline gives CDR1 MNHEY, CDR2 SVGAGI.

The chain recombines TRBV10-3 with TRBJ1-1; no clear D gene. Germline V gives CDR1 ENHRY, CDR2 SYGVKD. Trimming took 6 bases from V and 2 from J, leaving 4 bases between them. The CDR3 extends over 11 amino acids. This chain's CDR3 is CAIRDNTEAFF. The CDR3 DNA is TGTGCCATCAGGGACAACACTGAAGCTTTCTTT.

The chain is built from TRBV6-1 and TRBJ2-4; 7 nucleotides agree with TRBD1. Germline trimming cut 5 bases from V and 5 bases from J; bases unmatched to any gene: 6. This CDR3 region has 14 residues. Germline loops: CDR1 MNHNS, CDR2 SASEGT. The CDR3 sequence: CASSRGTAENIQYF. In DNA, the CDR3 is TGTGCCAGCAGTAGGGGGACAGCGGAAAACATTCAGTACTTC.

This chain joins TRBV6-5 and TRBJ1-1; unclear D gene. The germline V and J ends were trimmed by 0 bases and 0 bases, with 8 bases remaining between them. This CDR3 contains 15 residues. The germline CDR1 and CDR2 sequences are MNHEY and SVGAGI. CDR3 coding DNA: TGTGCCAGCAGTTACTCGGAGGGTTTGAACACTGAAGCTTTCTTT. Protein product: CASSYSEGLNTEAFF.

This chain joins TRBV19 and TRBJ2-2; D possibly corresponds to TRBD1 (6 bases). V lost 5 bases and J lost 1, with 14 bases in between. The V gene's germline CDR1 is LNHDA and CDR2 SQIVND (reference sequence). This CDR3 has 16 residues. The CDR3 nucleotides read TGTGCCAGTAGTCCCCGTGGGGGCCTGAACACCGGGGAGCTGTTTTTT. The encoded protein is CASSPRGGLNTGELFF.